The 19 T cell receptor beta chains listed next were all sequenced from one sample in a study of shared clonotypes between healthy human individuals. Only in-frame clones appear in the TCRdb table, and some are missing; sequencing was by immunoSEQ multiplex PCR. The profile shows over a million clones, approximately 80% of them singletons. The specimen was memory CD4+ T cells from PBMCs. Subset indicated: CD45RA-negative fraction. The receptors come from a man aged 18 to 35 in good health. Some clones in this sample may be carry-over from other donors' samples.

The table lists this clone with a few counts. The V call is TRBV5-1, the J call TRBJ2-1; 8 bases fit TRBD2. CDR3 length equals 20 residues. V lost 0 bases to trimming and J lost 2 bases; unmatched junction nucleotides: 16. Per germline, CDR1 SGHRS and CDR2 YFSETQ. The CDR3 region is CASSLVMGERAGGPYNEQFF. The CDR3 DNA reads TGCGCCAGCAGCTTGGTAATGGGGGAGCGTGCGGGAGGCCCCTACAATGAGCAGTTCTTC.

The chain is built from TRBV5-1 and TRBJ2-5; D is uncertain. Trimming stripped 0 bases from V and 3 bases from J, with 6 bases between. Germline lookup yields CDR1 SGHRS and CDR2 YFSETQ. This CDR3 comprises 13 residues. The CDR3 coding sequence is TGCGCCAGCAGCTTGGTAGTGGAAGAGACCCAGTACTTC. Translation: CASSLVVEETQYF.

V and J are TRBV7-2 and TRBJ2-2; D gene ambiguous. The germline V gene has CDR1 SGHTA and CDR2 FQGNSA. CDR3 length: 16 amino acids. V lost 4 bases and J 4 bases, leaving 16 bases between the germline ends. CDR3 DNA: TGTGCCAGCAGCTCCCCCGGGTTAGGGCCCACCGGGGAGCTGTTTTTT. It specifies CASSSPGLGPTGELFF.

The count of this clone is one. The J gene is TRBJ2-1, the V gene TRBV5-1, with 7 nucleotides matching TRBD2. The CDR3 is made up of 13 amino acids. In germline, CDR1 is SGHRS, CDR2 YFSETQ. J gave up 10 bases and V 7 bases, and 11 bases lay outside the gene matches. The CDR3 bases are TGCGCCAGCTCCCCGGGGAGGGCTCAGGAGCAGTTCTTC. Protein product: CASSPGRAQEQFF.

Points on this clone: With a much larger clone just one base away, this may be a read error. This chain links TRBV30 with TRBJ2-5; D may be TRBD1 or TRBD2 (5 bases each). Germline CDR1 GTSNPN, CDR2 SVGIG (reference sequence). This CDR3 is 14 amino acids long. CDR3 protein: CAWRPGTAQEAQYF. CDR3 bases: TGTGCCTGGAGACCCGGGACCGCCCAAGAGGCCCAGTACTTC.

This clone has more than one count but fewer than ten. This chain uses TRBV7-3 with TRBJ2-7, with D possibly matching TRBD1 (6 bases). This CDR3 is 16 amino acids long. Germline loops: CDR1 SGHTA, CDR2 FQGTGA. The V end was cut by 1 base, the J end by 4 bases, with 17 bases between. The CDR3 DNA reads as TGTGCCAGCAGCTTAAAGACGGTCCCAGGGGAGTACGAGCAGTACTTC. Its protein product is CASSLKTVPGEYEQYF.

Notes on this clone: The sample has other DNA sequences that encode this CDR3 too. The chain recombines TRBV29-1 with TRBJ2-2; D is undetermined. Germline assignment: CDR1 SQVTM and CDR2 ANQGSEA. This CDR3 has 11 residues. The chain's CDR3 is CSAPIGGELFF. DNA for the CDR3: TGCAGTGCACCGATTGGCGGGGAGCTGTTTTTT.

This clone appeared once. This chain connects TRBV7-3 to TRBJ2-3, with unresolved D. The CDR3 has 14 amino acids. Germline V gene lookup returns CDR1 SGHTA and CDR2 FQGTGA. Trimming took 1 base from V and 3 from J, leaving 8 bases between them. CDR3 sequence reads: CASSLNPQTDTQYF. In DNA form, the CDR3 reads TGTGCCAGCAGCTTAAACCCCCAGACAGATACGCAGTATTTT.

Of note for this clone: An end of the junction differs from the germline gene, which may be a read error. V and J are TRBV18 and TRBJ1-1; 9 bases match TRBD1. The CDR3 has 13 amino acids. Germline CDR1 KGHSH, CDR2 LQKENI. CDR3: CASSPEGQGVEAF. The CDR3 DNA is TGTGCCAGCTCACCAGAGGGACAGGGAGTGGAGGCCTTT.

The chain is built from TRBV5-1 and TRBJ2-7; 9 nucleotides align to TRBD1. CDR3 size: 14 residues. The germline gives CDR1 SGHRS, CDR2 YFSETQ. Losses at the gene ends were 5 bases for V and 0 bases for J; bases not matched to a gene: 3. The CDR3 spells CASSETGGSYEQYF. CDR3 nucleotides: TGCGCCAGCAGTGAGACAGGGGGCTCCTACGAGCAGTACTTC.

The chain carries TRBV5-6 and TRBJ1-5; D might be TRBD1 (6 bases). From germline, CDR1 is SGHDT and CDR2 YYEEEE. This CDR3 has 13 amino acids. V lost 4 bases and J 4 bases, leaving 9 bases between the germline ends. The CDR3 nucleotides are TGTGCCAGCAGCCTGGGACAAAATCAGCCCCAGCATTTT. Encoded protein: CASSLGQNQPQHF.

The chain recombines TRBV5-1 with TRBJ2-1; D could derive from TRBD1 or TRBD2 (5 bases each). Trimming pared 3 bases from V and 8 bases from J, leaving 24 bases between. The CDR3 has 17 residues. Germline CDR1 reads SGHRS; CDR2 reads YFSETQ. This CDR3 is CASSWGRPGTVFDEQFF. The DNA of the CDR3 is TGCGCCAGCAGCTGGGGCCGTCCAGGGACGGTTTTCGATGAGCAGTTCTTC.

The chain links TRBV28 to TRBJ2-1, with D maybe TRBD2 (6 bases). V was cut by 4 bases and J by 1 base, with 11 bases left in between. CDR1 and CDR2 from the germline V gene are MDHEN and SYDVKM. The CDR3 loop spans 15 amino acids. CDR3 in amino acids: CASSSGDWSYNEQFF. DNA for the CDR3: TGTGCCAGCAGTTCGGGGGACTGGTCCTACAATGAGCAGTTCTTC.

The chain combines TRBV27 with TRBJ1-2, with D tentatively TRBD1 (6 bases). V was cut by 7 bases and J by 4 bases, with 16 bases left in between. From germline, CDR1 is MNHEY and CDR2 SMNVEV (reference sequence). The CDR3 sequence is 14 residues long. The CDR3 loop is CASTPLEGGYGYTF. For the CDR3, the DNA is TGTGCCAGCACCCCACTCGAGGGGGGCTATGGCTACACCTTC.

The chain uses TRBV27 and TRBJ1-2, with D possibly TRBD1 on 6 matching bases. CDR3 length equals 12 residues. Germline V gene sequence: CDR1 MNHEY, CDR2 SMNVEV (reference sequence). Trimming removed 3 bases from V and 8 bases from J, with 10 bases in between. The CDR3 region is CASSLGQGGYTF. CDR3 DNA sequence: TGTGCCAGCAGTTTGGGCCAGGGGGGCTACACCTTC.

The sample holds one count of this clone. The V gene is TRBV30, the J gene TRBJ1-3, with D tentatively TRBD1 (6 bases). This CDR3 is 12 amino acids long. Between the trimmed V and J ends, which lost 4 bases and 4 bases, there was a span of 8 bases. Germline V gene lookup returns CDR1 GTSNPN and CDR2 SVGIG (reference sequence). The CDR3 region has the DNA TGTGCCTGGACGCAGGGGGGAAACACCATATATTTT. Translated, it gives CAWTQGGNTIYF.

This rearrangement joins TRBV9 to TRBJ2-5, with D possibly TRBD1 on 5 matching bases. This CDR3 is built from 13 residues. CDR1 SGDLS and CDR2 YYNGEE come from the germline V gene. V lost 3 bases and J lost 1, with 7 bases in between. CDR3: CASSAQGQETQYF. The CDR3 nucleotides read TGTGCCAGCAGCGCCCAGGGCCAAGAGACCCAGTACTTC.

The V and J genes are TRBV2 and TRBJ2-1, with 10 bases identical to TRBD2. The CDR3 has 16 residues. Trimming removed 2 bases from V and 7 bases from J; junction bases left unmatched: 8. Germline CDR1 is SNHLY and CDR2 is FYNNEI. The CDR3 region is CASSESLAGVLNEQFF. As DNA, the CDR3 is TGTGCCAGCAGTGAAAGTCTAGCGGGAGTCTTGAATGAGCAGTTCTTC.

The chain joins TRBV7-2 to TRBJ1-5; perhaps TRBD1 as D (6 bases). Trimming cost V 1 base and J 4 bases, with 17 bases left between them. Germline-derived CDR1 and CDR2 are SGHTA and FQGNSA. The CDR3 has 17 residues. CDR3 region: CASSLVGTAGDNQPQHF. DNA of the CDR3: TGTGCCAGCAGCTTAGTAGGCACCGCAGGGGATAATCAGCCCCAGCATTTT.